The T cell receptor (beta chain) described here comes from a study of cytomegalovirus exposure and HLA in healthy donors. Broader study findings: In a later analysis, a genetic analysis reported fewer productive-TCR N-insertions in an Asian-associated ancestry cluster than the cohort average. The classifier reportedly diagnosed cytomegalovirus status with high sensitivity and specificity.

This CDR3 spans 15 amino acids. Per the germline V gene, CDR1 is ENHRY and CDR2 is SYGVKD. Primers for the PCR totalled 60 Vbeta and 13 Jbeta. Data came from immunoSEQ multiplex PCR; TCRdb stores just in-frame clones and leaves some out. The sample includes around 130,000 clones, 6.5% to 9.5% of them seen just once. This clone was seen a few times. No antigen is known for it. At one end, the junction sequence differs from germline, possibly due to a read error. The sequence came from a middle-aged man in good health and CMV-seronegative. What was sequenced was PBMCs. The genes are TRBV10-3 and TRBJ2-7; D might be TRBD2 (6 bases). The DNA of the CDR3 is TGTGCCATCAGTGAGTCGGGGGGTGGGCGCTACGAGCAGTCCTTC. Protein product: CAISESGGGRYEQSF.